This TCR beta chain is drawn from a study of cytomegalovirus exposure and HLA in healthy donors. Looking at the study overall: It was reported in a later analysis that the approximately 120 validation repertoires used the same platform as the 666 first-cohort repertoires.

Clones were sequenced by immunoSEQ multiplex PCR, and TCRdb holds only the in-frame ones, with some missing. This sample has about 360,000 clones, with just over 85% found just once. Concerning this clone itself: As yet, its antigen is unknown.

The CDR3 spans 11 residues. CDR1 and CDR2 (germline): SNHLY, FYNNEI. Trimming cost V 6 bases and J 10 bases, with 10 bases left between them. Findings of the study overall: Reports described diagnosis of cytomegalovirus status by the classifier as highly specific and sensitive. A later analysis found first-cohort TCR clusters tended to co-occur in the 90 to 150 validation repertoires.

J is TRBJ2-1 and V is TRBV2, with D hard to call. Sequencing used PBMCs. The source of this sequence is a woman aged 18-29 years in good health and CMV-seronegative. The CDR3 DNA is TGTGCCAGCAGGATGGCTGAAGAGCAGTTCTTC. It translates to CASRMAEEQFF.